One and the same sample provided the 27 T cell receptor beta chains below, sequenced in a study of cytomegalovirus exposure and HLA in healthy donors (TCRdb year 2017). The method behind the library was the immunoSEQ multiplex PCR assay. A mixture of 60 forward primers for TCR Vbeta segments and 13 reverse primers for TCR Jbeta segments was used in the multiplex PCR. Here the immuneACCESS table is served through TCRdb, limited to in-frame sequences with V and J called. Missing clones are a known gap in these copies; in checked studies unresolved V genes cover under half, and the rest lacks a known reason. The sample table lists fewer than 55,000 clones, approximately 70% of them with a count of one. Of the sample, roughly a fifth is held by the ten largest clones. The sequenced sample consisted of PBMCs. The receptors originated from a woman between 45 and 65 years old in good health and CMV-seropositive.

The chain couples TRBV4-1 to TRBJ1-2, with D perhaps matching TRBD1 (6 bases). Per the germline V gene, CDR1 is MGHRA and CDR2 is YSYEKL. The CDR3 extends over 17 amino acids. The V end was cut by 0 bases, the J end by 8 bases, with 22 bases between. The CDR3 is CASSQDQGFARSRGYTF. DNA for the CDR3: TGCGCCAGCAGCCAAGACCAGGGGTTCGCCCGTTCTAGGGGCTACACCTTC.

This chain uses TRBV2 with TRBJ1-1; TRBD1 aligns across 8 bases. Germline lookup yields CDR1 SNHLY and CDR2 FYNNEI. The CDR3 runs 15 residues. The V and J ends lost 4 bases and 2 bases, in that order; junction bases with no gene match: 6. CDR3 bases: TGTGCCAGCAGTGTAACAGGGGGAGATAACACTGAAGCTTTCTTT. This encodes CASSVTGGDNTEAFF.

The chain has TRBV9 and TRBJ2-3; 12 nucleotides match TRBD2. This CDR3 spans 16 amino acids. V was pared by 4 bases and J by 1 base, with 4 bases of the junction left unmatched. The germline V gene encodes CDR1 SGDLS and CDR2 YYNGEE. CDR3 bases: TGTGCCAGCAGCACCACTAGCGGGGGGCGCACAGATACGCAGTATTTT. This gives the protein CASSTTSGGRTDTQYF.

The chain employs TRBV5-1 and TRBJ1-1, with D tentatively TRBD1 (6 bases). Germline V gene sequence: CDR1 SGHRS, CDR2 YFSETQ. This CDR3 has 13 residues. The V end lost 1 base, the J end lost 5 bases, and 9 bases lay between the germline ends. The DNA for the CDR3 is TGCGCCAGCAGCTTGAGGGGGGGAACTGAAGCTTTCTTT. As protein: CASSLRGGTEAFF.

This clone was detected only once. The gene calls are TRBV5-1 and TRBJ2-3; tentative D call: TRBD2 (6 bases). The V end lost 4 bases, the J end lost 2 bases, and 11 bases lay between the germline ends. The CDR3 spans 14 residues. In germline, CDR1 is SGHRS, CDR2 YFSETQ. The CDR3 loop is CASSNGGLTDTQYF. The CDR3 nucleotides are TGCGCCAGCAGCAACGGGGGACTCACAGATACGCAGTATTTT.

The chain joins TRBV5-1 to TRBJ2-3; TRBD2 agrees at 8 bases. With V trimmed by 2 bases and J by 1 base, 6 bases remained unmatched. Germline CDR1 is SGHRS and CDR2 is YFSETQ. The CDR3 length is 16 residues. CDR3 nucleotide sequence: TGCGCCAGCAGCTTTACCGGGACTAGTCGCACAGATACGCAGTATTTT. Its translation is CASSFTGTSRTDTQYF.

This clone was found once. The DNA for the CDR3 is TGTGCCAGCAAAAGCGGCCAGGTGGCGGATACGCAGTATTTT. Protein sequence: CASKSGQVADTQYF. The chain joins TRBV6-5 to TRBJ2-3, with a tentative D call TRBD2 (5 bases). The V gene's germline CDR1 is MNHEY and CDR2 SVGAGI. V lost 7 bases and J lost 6, with 17 bases in between. This CDR3 region has 14 residues.

J is TRBJ2-1 and V is TRBV7-3, with TRBD2 matching 10 bases. Germline V gives CDR1 SGHTA, CDR2 FQGTGA. V lost 5 bases and J lost 6; bases outside the gene matches: 7. The CDR3 has 15 amino acids. CDR3 DNA: TGTGCCAGCAGCCCGCAGCGGGGGGGTGTCAATGAGCAGTTCTTC. Translation gives CASSPQRGGVNEQFF.

The chain joins TRBV7-9 to TRBJ1-6; TRBD1 agrees at 9 bases. Losses at the gene ends were 9 bases for V and 2 bases for J; bases not matched to a gene: 2. Germline CDR1 SEHNR, CDR2 FQNEAQ (reference sequence). The CDR3 runs 14 residues. Here the CDR3 reads CASTGGAYNSPLHF. In DNA form, the CDR3 reads TGTGCCAGTACAGGGGGCGCCTATAATTCACCCCTCCACTTT.

This chain uses TRBV7-2 with TRBJ2-5; D might be TRBD2 (6 bases). Germline V gives CDR1 SGHTA, CDR2 FQGNSA. Trimming took off 5 bases at V and 5 bases at J, with 9 bases between the two ends. This CDR3 contains 12 residues. The CDR3 DNA follows: TGTGCCAGCAGCGGTCGGGGGGAGACCCAGTACTTC. Its protein product is CASSGRGETQYF.

The chain joins TRBV7-8 to TRBJ1-1, with D possibly TRBD1 on 6 matching bases. V was pared by 3 bases and J by 3 bases, with 17 bases between. This CDR3 has 16 residues. Germline V gives CDR1 SGHVS, CDR2 FQNEAQ. The CDR3 spells CASSFSVRAGDTEAFF. The DNA of the CDR3 is TGTGCCAGCAGCTTCAGTGTTCGGGCAGGGGACACTGAAGCTTTCTTT.

The chain recombines TRBV19 with TRBJ2-1; a possible D gene is TRBD2 (5 bases). From germline, CDR1 is LNHDA and CDR2 SQIVND (reference sequence). V was pared by 9 bases and J by 7 bases, with 13 bases between. The CDR3 spans 12 residues. The CDR3 DNA is TGTGCCAGCTCATCTCGACTAAATGAGCAGTTCTTC. Its translation is CASSSRLNEQFF.

The rearrangement uses TRBV7-9 and TRBJ1-4; 10 bases align to TRBD1. The CDR3 spans 15 residues. V shed 0 bases and J 7 bases; nucleotides not matched to a gene: 2. CDR1 is SEHNR, CDR2 FQNEAQ, per germline (reference sequence). CDR3 protein: CASSLATGGREKLFF. CDR3 sequence (DNA): TGTGCCAGCAGCTTAGCGACAGGGGGCCGTGAAAAACTGTTTTTT.

This chain connects TRBV11-1 to TRBJ2-2; no firm D call. CDR3 length: 14 amino acids. The germline gives CDR1 SGHAT, CDR2 FQDESV (reference sequence). Trimming left V 3 bases short and J 4 bases short, with 9 bases between. The chain's CDR3 is CASSLAGFTGELFF. CDR3 coding DNA: TGTGCCAGCAGCTTGGCAGGCTTCACCGGGGAGCTGTTTTTT.

The V and J genes are TRBV9 and TRBJ1-6, with D unresolved. The V gene lost 7 bases and the J gene lost 7 bases, with 18 bases spanning the gap. The CDR3 spans 15 residues. CDR1 is SGDLS and CDR2 is YYNGEE in the germline V gene. DNA of the CDR3: TGTGCCAGCTCCTTGAGCCCCTCCGCGAATTCACCCCTCCACTTT. Residues: CASSLSPSANSPLHF.

The V gene is TRBV27, the J gene TRBJ1-5; 10 bases match TRBD1. Germline V gives CDR1 MNHEY, CDR2 SMNVEV (reference sequence). The CDR3 is 16 amino acids. Trimming took 5 bases from V and 3 from J; bases not matched to a gene: 7. CDR3 bases: TGTGCCAGCAGTGGGTCGACAGGGGGCCTCAATCAGCCCCAGCATTTT. Its protein product is CASSGSTGGLNQPQHF.

The chain is built from TRBV7-2 and TRBJ2-6, with D hard to call. CDR1 SGHTA and CDR2 FQGNSA come from the germline V gene. V lost 6 bases and J lost 0, with 15 bases in between. There are 17 residues in the CDR3. CDR3 amino acids: CASRKTFATSGANVLTF. CDR3 in DNA: TGTGCCAGCAGGAAAACATTTGCCACCTCTGGGGCCAACGTCCTGACTTTC.

The J gene is TRBJ2-1, the V gene TRBV28; maybe TRBD2 (6 bases). Germline V lookup: CDR1 MDHEN, CDR2 SYDVKM. Between the trimmed V and J ends, which lost 8 bases and 3 bases, there was a span of 17 bases. The CDR3 has 15 residues. DNA for the CDR3: TGTGCCAGCGTCTCTTCCGGGGACTTCTACAATGAGCAGTTCTTC. It is translated as CASVSSGDFYNEQFF.

This clone came up a few times. This rearrangement joins TRBV5-1 to TRBJ1-6; 10 positions match TRBD1. The junction had 1 base not matched to a gene; V was cut back by 4 bases and J by 6 bases. This CDR3 contains 14 residues. Germline lookup yields CDR1 SGHRS and CDR2 YFSETQ. CDR3 bases: TGCGCCAGCAGCCGGGACAGGGGTAATTCACCCCTCCACTTT. This sequence encodes CASSRDRGNSPLHF.

The chain uses TRBV7-9 and TRBJ2-7; 7 bases are a match to TRBD1. Germline V gene data show CDR1 as SEHNR and CDR2 as FQNEAQ (reference sequence). The CDR3 runs 14 residues. V dropped 4 bases and J dropped 2; count of bases not matched to a gene: 5. This CDR3 is CASSSRDSPYEQYF. The CDR3 DNA reads TGTGCCAGCAGCTCCCGGGACAGTCCCTACGAGCAGTACTTC.

As regards this clone: At one of its ends the junction is not consistent with the germline gene, which may arise from a read error. The V call is TRBV7-9, the J call TRBJ2-7; 7 bases match TRBD2. Germline-derived CDR1 and CDR2 are SEHNR and FQNEAQ (reference sequence). This CDR3 region has 12 residues. For the CDR3, the DNA is TGTGCCAGCAGCTTAGACCGTGGGGGGGGTAGCTTC. This sequence encodes CASSLDRGGGSF.

This clone has more than one count but fewer than ten. The genes are TRBV1 and TRBJ1-1; TRBD1, the table's D call, was not compared with the DNA. TRBV1 is assigned pseudogene status. The CDR3 extends over 17 amino acids. CDR3: CTSSQGQVGSRSTEAFF. CDR3 coding DNA: TGCACCAGCAGCCAAGGACAGGTGGGGTCACGAAGCACTGAAGCTTTCTTT.

The genes are TRBV29-1 and TRBJ2-1; 7 bases align to TRBD2. CDR1 SQVTM and CDR2 ANQGSEA come from the germline V gene. The CDR3 has 13 amino acids. V gave up 3 bases and J gave up 4 bases; unmatched junction bases: 3. This chain's CDR3 is CSVDLAAYNEQFF. The CDR3 DNA reads as TGCAGCGTTGATCTAGCGGCATACAATGAGCAGTTCTTC.

The chain couples TRBV4-2 to TRBJ2-3; D is perhaps TRBD2 (6 bases). V shed 1 base and J shed 6 bases, with 11 bases lying between them. The CDR3 has 14 amino acids. Germline V gene lookup returns CDR1 LGHNA and CDR2 YNFKEQ. The CDR3 spells CASSQGGGGDTQYF. The DNA for the CDR3 is TGTGCCAGCAGCCAAGGCGGTGGGGGGGATACGCAGTATTTT.

The V gene is TRBV19, the J gene TRBJ1-2, with D perhaps TRBD1 (5 bases). The CDR3 covers 12 residues. The V and J ends lost 7 bases and 6 bases respectively, with 12 bases between them. The germline V gene encodes CDR1 LNHDA and CDR2 SQIVND (reference sequence). CDR3 DNA: TGTGCCAGTACGGGGGAGGTAGATGGCTACACCTTC. Translation: CASTGEVDGYTF.

The count of this clone is one. The rearrangement links TRBV5-8 to TRBJ2-3; TRBD1 is a possible D gene (6 bases). Germline assignment: CDR1 SGHTS and CDR2 YDEGEE. Trimming shortened V by 4 bases and J by 4 bases, and 16 bases separated the two germline ends. The CDR3 totals 15 residues. The CDR3 protein is CASSRIPGASDTQYF. The CDR3 nucleotides read TGTGCCAGCAGCCGAATTCCAGGGGCTTCAGATACGCAGTATTTT.

The V and J genes are TRBV7-9 and TRBJ1-2; 8 nucleotides match TRBD1. Germline V gene lookup returns CDR1 SEHNR and CDR2 FQNEAQ (reference sequence). V gave up 4 bases and J gave up 4 bases; unmatched junction bases: 8. The CDR3 sequence is 15 residues long. The CDR3 coding sequence is TGTGCCAGCAGCTCAGGACAGGGCCAGCGCTATGGCTACACCTTC. This gives the protein CASSSGQGQRYGYTF.